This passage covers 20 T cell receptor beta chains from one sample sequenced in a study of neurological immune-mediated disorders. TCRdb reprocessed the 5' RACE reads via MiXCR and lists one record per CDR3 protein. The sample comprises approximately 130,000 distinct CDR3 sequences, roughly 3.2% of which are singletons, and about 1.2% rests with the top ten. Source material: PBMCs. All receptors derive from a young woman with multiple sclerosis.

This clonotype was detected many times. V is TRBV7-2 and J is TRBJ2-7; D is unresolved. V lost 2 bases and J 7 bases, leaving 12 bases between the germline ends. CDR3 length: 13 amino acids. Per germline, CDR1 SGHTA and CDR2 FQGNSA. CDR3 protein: CASSLSRAWEQYF. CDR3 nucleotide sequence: TGTGCCAGCAGCTTATCCCGGGCCTGGGAGCAGTACTTC. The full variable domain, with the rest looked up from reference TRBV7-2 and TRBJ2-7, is GAGVSQSPSNKVTEKGKDVELRCDPISGHTALYWYRQSLGQGLEFLIYFQGNSAPDKSGLPSDRFSAERTGGSVSTLTIQRTQQEDSAVYLCASSLSRAWEQYFGPGTRLTVT.

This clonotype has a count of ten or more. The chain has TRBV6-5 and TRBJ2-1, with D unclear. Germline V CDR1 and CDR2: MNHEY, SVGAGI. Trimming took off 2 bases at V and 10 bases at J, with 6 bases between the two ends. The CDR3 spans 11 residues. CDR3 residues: CASSYQTEQFF. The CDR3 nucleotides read TGTGCCAGCAGTTACCAGACGGAGCAGTTCTTC.

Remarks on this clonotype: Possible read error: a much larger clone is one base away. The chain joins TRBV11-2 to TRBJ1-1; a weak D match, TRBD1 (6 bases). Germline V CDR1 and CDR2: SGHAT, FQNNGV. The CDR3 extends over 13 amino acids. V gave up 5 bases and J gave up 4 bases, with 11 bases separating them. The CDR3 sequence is CASSPGEVTEAFF. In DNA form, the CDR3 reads TGTGCCAGCAGCCCAGGGGAGGTCACTGAAGCTTTCTTT.

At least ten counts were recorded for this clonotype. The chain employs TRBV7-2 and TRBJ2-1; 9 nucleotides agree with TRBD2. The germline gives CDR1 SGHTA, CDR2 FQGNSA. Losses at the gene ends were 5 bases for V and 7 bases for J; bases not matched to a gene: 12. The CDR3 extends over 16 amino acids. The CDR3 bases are TGTGCCAGCAGCCCTAGACTGCGGGAGGGCCGTAATGAGCAGTTCTTC. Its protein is CASSPRLREGRNEQFF.

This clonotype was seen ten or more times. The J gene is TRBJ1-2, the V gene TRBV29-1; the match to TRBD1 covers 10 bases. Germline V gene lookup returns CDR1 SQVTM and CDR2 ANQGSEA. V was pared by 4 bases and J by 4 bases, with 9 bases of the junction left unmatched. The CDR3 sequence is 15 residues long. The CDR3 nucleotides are TGCAGCGTTGTCCCCGGGGACAGGGGTGCCTATGGCTACACCTTC. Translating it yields CSVVPGDRGAYGYTF.

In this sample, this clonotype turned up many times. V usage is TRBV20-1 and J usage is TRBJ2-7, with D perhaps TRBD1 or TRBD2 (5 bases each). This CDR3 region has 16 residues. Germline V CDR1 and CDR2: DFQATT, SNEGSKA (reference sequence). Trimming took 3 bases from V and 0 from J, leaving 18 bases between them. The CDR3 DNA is TGCAGTGCTAGGGACTGGGGGTCGCCCAGCTCCTACGAGCAGTACTTC. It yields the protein CSARDWGSPSSYEQYF.

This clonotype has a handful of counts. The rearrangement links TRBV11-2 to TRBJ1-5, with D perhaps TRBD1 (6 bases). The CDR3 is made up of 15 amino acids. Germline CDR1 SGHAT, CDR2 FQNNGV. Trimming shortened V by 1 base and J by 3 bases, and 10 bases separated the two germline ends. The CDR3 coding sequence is TGTGCCAGCAGCTTAGTCAGGGGACACAATCAGCCCCAGCATTTT. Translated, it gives CASSLVRGHNQPQHF.

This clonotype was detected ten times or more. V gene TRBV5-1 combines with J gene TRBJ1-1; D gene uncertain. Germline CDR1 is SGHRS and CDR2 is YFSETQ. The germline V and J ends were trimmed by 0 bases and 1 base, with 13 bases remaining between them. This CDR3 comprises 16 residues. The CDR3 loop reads CASSLGRERGNTEAFF. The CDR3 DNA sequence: TGCGCCAGCAGCTTGGGGAGGGAAAGAGGGAACACTGAAGCTTTCTTT.

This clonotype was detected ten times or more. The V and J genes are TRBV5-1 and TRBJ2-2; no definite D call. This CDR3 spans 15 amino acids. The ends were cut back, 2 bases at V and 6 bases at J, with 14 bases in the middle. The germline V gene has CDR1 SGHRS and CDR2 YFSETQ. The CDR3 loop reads CASSLRDAAAGELFF. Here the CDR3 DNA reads TGCGCCAGCAGCTTAAGAGACGCGGCAGCCGGGGAGCTGTTTTTT.

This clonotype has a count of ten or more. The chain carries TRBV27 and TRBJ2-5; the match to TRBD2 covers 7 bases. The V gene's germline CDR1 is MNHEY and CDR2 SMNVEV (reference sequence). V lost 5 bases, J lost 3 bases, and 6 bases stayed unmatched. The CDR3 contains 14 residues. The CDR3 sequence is CASSPLGGEETQYF. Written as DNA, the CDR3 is TGTGCCAGCAGTCCGCTTGGGGGGGAAGAGACCCAGTACTTC.

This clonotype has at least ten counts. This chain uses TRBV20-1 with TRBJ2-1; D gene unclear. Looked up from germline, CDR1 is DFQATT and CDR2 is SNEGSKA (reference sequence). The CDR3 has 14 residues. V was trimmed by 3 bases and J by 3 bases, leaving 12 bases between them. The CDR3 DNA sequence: TGCAGTGCTAGGGACCTAGGGCACTACAATGAGCAGTTCTTC. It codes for CSARDLGHYNEQFF.

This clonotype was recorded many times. The CDR3 sequence is CASSSEPFPGQQENEKLFF. CDR3 nucleotides: TGTGCCAGCAGCAGTGAACCCTTCCCTGGACAGCAAGAAAATGAAAAACTGTTTTTT. The rearrangement links TRBV6-1 to TRBJ1-4; tentatively, D is TRBD1 (6 bases). This CDR3 spans 19 amino acids. Trimming removed 6 bases at V and 5 bases at J, with 28 bases between. From germline, CDR1 is MNHNS and CDR2 SASEGT.

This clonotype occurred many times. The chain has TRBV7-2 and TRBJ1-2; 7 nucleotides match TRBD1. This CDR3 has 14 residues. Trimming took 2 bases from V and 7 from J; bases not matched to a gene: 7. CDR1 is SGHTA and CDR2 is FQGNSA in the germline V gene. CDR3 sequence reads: CASSLRGQEGGYTF. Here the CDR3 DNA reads TGTGCCAGCAGCTTAAGAGGACAGGAAGGTGGCTACACCTTC.

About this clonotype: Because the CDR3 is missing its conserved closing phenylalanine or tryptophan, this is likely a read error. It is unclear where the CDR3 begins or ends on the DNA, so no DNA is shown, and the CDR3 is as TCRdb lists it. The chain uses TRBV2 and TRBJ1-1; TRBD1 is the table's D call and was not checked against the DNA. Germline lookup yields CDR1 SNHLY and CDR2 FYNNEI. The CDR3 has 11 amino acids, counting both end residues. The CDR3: CASSVVRDAVL.

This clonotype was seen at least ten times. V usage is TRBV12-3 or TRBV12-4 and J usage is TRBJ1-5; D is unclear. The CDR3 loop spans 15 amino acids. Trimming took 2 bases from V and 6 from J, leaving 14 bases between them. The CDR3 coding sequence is TGTGCCAGCAGTTTATGGTCGGAGGGAACTCAGCCCCAGCATTTT. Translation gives CASSLWSEGTQPQHF.

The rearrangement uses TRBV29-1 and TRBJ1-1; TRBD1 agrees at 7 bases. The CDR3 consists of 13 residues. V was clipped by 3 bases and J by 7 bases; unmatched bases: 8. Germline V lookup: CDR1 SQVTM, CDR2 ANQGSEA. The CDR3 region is CSVETGFGVEAFF. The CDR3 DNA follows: TGCAGCGTTGAGACAGGGTTTGGGGTTGAAGCTTTCTTT.

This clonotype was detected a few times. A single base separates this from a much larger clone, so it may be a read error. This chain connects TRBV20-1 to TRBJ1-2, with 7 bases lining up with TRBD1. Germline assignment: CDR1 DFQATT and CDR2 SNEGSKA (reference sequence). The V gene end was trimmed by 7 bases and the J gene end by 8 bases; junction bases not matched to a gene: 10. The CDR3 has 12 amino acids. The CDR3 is CSDPRQGDGYTF. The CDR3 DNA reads TGCAGTGACCCTAGACAGGGTGACGGCTACACCTTC.

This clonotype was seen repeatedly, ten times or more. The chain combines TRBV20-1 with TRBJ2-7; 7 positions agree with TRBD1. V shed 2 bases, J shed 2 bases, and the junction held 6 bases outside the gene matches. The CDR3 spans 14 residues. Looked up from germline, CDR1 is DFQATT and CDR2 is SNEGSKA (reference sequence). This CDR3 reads CSARRGTVTYEQYF. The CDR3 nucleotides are TGCAGTGCTAGAAGGGGGACAGTAACCTACGAGCAGTACTTC.

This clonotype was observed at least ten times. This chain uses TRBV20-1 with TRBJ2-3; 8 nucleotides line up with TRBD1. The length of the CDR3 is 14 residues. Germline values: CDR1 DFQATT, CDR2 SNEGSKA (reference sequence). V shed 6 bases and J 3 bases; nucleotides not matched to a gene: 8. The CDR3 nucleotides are TGCAGTGCCGCCCCAGGGGGCGGGACAGATACGCAGTATTTT. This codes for CSAAPGGGTDTQYF.

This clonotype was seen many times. The CDR3 DNA follows: TGCAGTGCCGGACAGATAGATACGCAGTATTTT. Translation: CSAGQIDTQYF. This chain joins TRBV20-1 and TRBJ2-3; tentative D call: TRBD1 (6 bases). This CDR3 comprises 11 residues. V gave up 6 bases and J gave up 5 bases, with 9 bases separating them. CDR1 is DFQATT and CDR2 is SNEGSKA in the germline V gene (reference sequence).